What follows are 20 T cell receptor beta chains derived from one specimen sequenced in a study of blood T cell repertoires in COVID-19. Clones were sequenced by immunoSEQ multiplex PCR, and TCRdb holds only the in-frame ones, with some missing. The sample has 260,000 or so clones, around 85% seen once. The sequenced sample consisted of PBMCs or T cells enriched from blood (not recorded which). The receptors shown here come from a woman between 45 and 65 years old who had recovered from COVID-19.

This sequence joins TRBV6-6 and TRBJ1-3, with a weak D call TRBD1 (5 bases). Looked up from germline, CDR1 is MNHNY and CDR2 is SVGAGI (reference sequence). V shed 5 bases and J shed 0 bases, with 20 bases lying between them. This CDR3 comprises 18 residues. CDR3 in amino acids: CASSPTDPRLSSGNTIYF. The CDR3 bases are TGTGCCAGCAGTCCGACAGACCCCCGTTTATCCTCTGGAAACACCATATATTTT.

This chain connects TRBV28 to TRBJ2-1; TRBD2 matches at 7 bases. Germline CDR1 and CDR2: MDHEN and SYDVKM. This CDR3 region has 15 residues. Trimming took 6 bases from V and 0 from J; bases not matched to a gene: 5. The CDR3 region has the DNA TGTGCCAGCAGGCGTGGCGGGAGCTCCTACAATGAGCAGTTCTTC. Residues: CASRRGGSSYNEQFF.

The CDR3 loop reads CASRRDSGYTF. The CDR3 nucleotides read TGTGCCAGCAGGCGGGACAGTGGCTACACCTTC. The J gene is TRBJ1-2, the V gene TRBV6-5; 7 bases map to TRBD1. Germline V gene sequence: CDR1 MNHEY, CDR2 SVGAGI. The CDR3 totals 11 residues. J gave up 7 bases and V 6 bases, and 2 bases lay outside the gene matches.

The V and J genes are TRBV7-9 and TRBJ1-5; no clear D. Trimming stripped 1 base from V and 1 base from J, with 11 bases between. Germline V CDR1 and CDR2: SEHNR, FQNEAQ (reference sequence). The CDR3 loop spans 16 amino acids. CDR3 sequence: CASSLGPGRSNQPQHF. The CDR3 coding sequence is TGTGCCAGCAGCTTAGGCCCGGGTCGAAGCAATCAGCCCCAGCATTTT.

This rearrangement joins TRBV14 to TRBJ1-4; D is undetermined. Trimming shortened V by 1 base and J by 4 bases, and 7 bases separated the two germline ends. The CDR3 consists of 14 residues. The V gene's germline CDR1 is SGHDN and CDR2 FVKESK. CDR3 loop: CASSQGGDNEKLFF. DNA for the CDR3: TGTGCCAGCAGCCAAGGCGGTGATAATGAAAAACTGTTTTTT.

This chain connects TRBV27 to TRBJ1-2; 8 bases map to TRBD1. The CDR3 is 15 amino acids. The germline CDR1 and CDR2 sequences are MNHEY and SMNVEV (reference sequence). Germline trimming cut 7 bases from V and 6 bases from J; bases unmatched to any gene: 13. CDR3 sequence: CASTSPAGGVNGYTF. CDR3 nucleotide sequence: TGTGCCAGCACTTCCCCGGCAGGGGGCGTTAATGGCTACACCTTC.

This chain joins TRBV6-2 or TRBV6-3 and TRBJ1-2, with 9 positions matching TRBD1. Germline lookup yields CDR1 MNHEY and CDR2 SVGEGT. CDR3 length: 12 amino acids. After removal of 6 bases from V and 8 bases from J, the junction contained 4 bases not matched to a gene. Written as DNA, the CDR3 is TGTGCCAGCAGCACAGGGGGCAAGGGCTACACCTTC. Encoded protein: CASSTGGKGYTF.

The J gene is TRBJ2-1, the V gene TRBV6-5; 8 bases align to TRBD2. The germline V gene has CDR1 MNHEY and CDR2 SVGAGI. CDR3 length: 15 amino acids. The V and J ends lost 5 bases and 7 bases, in that order; junction bases with no gene match: 10. The DNA of the CDR3 is TGTGCCAGCAGTCCGTCGGGAGGGTTTGGGAATGAGCAGTTCTTC. Residues: CASSPSGGFGNEQFF.

V gene TRBV28 combines with J gene TRBJ2-1; TRBD2 aligns across 12 bases. Germline CDR1 and CDR2: MDHEN and SYDVKM. The CDR3 totals 15 residues. V shed 5 bases and J 6 bases; nucleotides not matched to a gene: 5. This CDR3 reads CASSTLAGGLNEQFF. In DNA, the CDR3 is TGTGCCAGCAGTACACTAGCGGGGGGACTCAATGAGCAGTTCTTC.

The J gene is TRBJ2-5, the V gene TRBV11-1; a weak D match, TRBD1 (5 bases). This CDR3 is built from 13 residues. V dropped 5 bases and J dropped 4 bases, with 11 bases sitting between them. Per germline, CDR1 SGHAT and CDR2 FQDESV (reference sequence). CDR3 residues: CASSLQAGETQYF. DNA of the CDR3: TGTGCCAGCAGCCTACAGGCCGGAGAGACCCAGTACTTC.

The rearrangement uses TRBV14 and TRBJ2-2, with 7 bases fitting TRBD2. The J segment lost 6 bases and the V segment lost 1 base, leaving 5 bases of the junction unmatched. The germline V gene encodes CDR1 SGHDN and CDR2 FVKESK. The CDR3 covers 15 residues. The CDR3 sequence is CASSQGGGLSGELFF. CDR3 in DNA: TGTGCCAGCAGCCAAGGCGGGGGACTCTCCGGGGAGCTGTTTTTT.

The chain uses TRBV6-6 and TRBJ1-1; no reliable D call. This CDR3 has 14 amino acids. Deletions cut 8 bases from V and 0 bases from J, with 13 bases between. Germline CDR1 is MNHNY and CDR2 is SVGAGI (reference sequence). The CDR3 loop is CASGINSLNTEAFF. The CDR3, as DNA: TGTGCCAGCGGTATTAACTCGTTGAACACTGAAGCTTTCTTT.

The gene calls are TRBV19 and TRBJ1-1, with D maybe TRBD1 (5 bases). The CDR3 extends over 15 amino acids. V was cut by 11 bases and J by 3 bases, with 22 bases left in between. Germline V gene sequence: CDR1 LNHDA, CDR2 SQIVND (reference sequence). The CDR3 DNA is TGTGCCTCGCAAGGTGGGGATGGGGGGTACACTGAAGCTTTCTTT. This encodes CASQGGDGGYTEAFF.

The V and J genes are TRBV7-9 and TRBJ1-2; tentative D call: TRBD1 (5 bases). The CDR3 spans 14 residues. Trimming took off 1 base at V and 6 bases at J, with 12 bases between the two ends. The germline gives CDR1 SEHNR, CDR2 FQNEAQ (reference sequence). The CDR3 nucleotides are TGTGCCAGCAGCTTAGACCCCAGGGCGGATGGCTACACCTTC. Translated: CASSLDPRADGYTF.

This rearrangement joins TRBV5-8 to TRBJ2-7; no firm D call. CDR1 and CDR2 from the germline V gene are SGHTS and YDEGEE. Trimming took off 5 bases at V and 2 bases at J, with 17 bases between the two ends. This CDR3 region has 15 residues. CDR3 DNA: TGTGCCAGCAGTTATCCGGGTCTTACTACCTACGAGCAGTACTTC. Translating it yields CASSYPGLTTYEQYF. Together with reference TRBV5-8 and TRBJ2-7, the CDR3 gives the full variable domain: EAGVTQSPTHLIKTRGQQATLRCSPISGHTSVYWYQQALGLGLQFLLWYDEGEERNRGNFPPRFSGRQFPNYSSELNVNALELEDSALYLCASSYPGLTTYEQYFGPGTRLTVT.

J is TRBJ1-2 and V is TRBV5-1; 9 bases agree with TRBD1. With V trimmed by 4 bases and J by 6 bases, 1 base remained unmatched. Germline values: CDR1 SGHRS, CDR2 YFSETQ. The CDR3 runs to 12 residues. The CDR3 DNA follows: TGCGCCAGCAGCCGGGACAGGGATGGCTACACCTTC. Translation: CASSRDRDGYTF.

Points on this clone: One end of the junction fails to match germline, which may point to a read error. This sequence joins TRBV6-1 and TRBJ2-1; tentatively, D is TRBD1 or TRBD2 (5 bases each). The CDR3 spans 15 residues. Germline V CDR1 and CDR2: MNHNS, SASEGT. The CDR3 loop is CASREGVGSYNEQFF. Here the CDR3 DNA reads TGTGCCAGCAGGGAAGGGGTGGGGAGCTACAATGAGCAGTTCTTC.

This chain uses TRBV6-5 with TRBJ1-2; the D is unclear. This CDR3 region has 16 residues. The V gene's germline CDR1 is MNHEY and CDR2 SVGAGI. With 2 bases removed from V and 6 bases from J, the gap between germline ends came to 19 bases. The CDR3 DNA sequence: TGTGCCAGCAGTTACGACCCTGGCCTTGGCGGGGATGGCTACACCTTC. It specifies CASSYDPGLGGDGYTF.

This clone appeared many times. CDR3 residues: CSVGLAGVARTQYF. The CDR3 DNA follows: TGCAGCGTAGGACTAGCGGGGGTAGCTCGTACGCAGTATTTT. V gene TRBV29-1 combines with J gene TRBJ2-3; 13 nucleotides align to TRBD2. Germline V CDR1 and CDR2: SQVTM, ANQGSEA. V gave up 6 bases and J gave up 8 bases; unmatched junction bases: 8. CDR3 size: 14 residues.

The rearrangement links TRBV12-3 or TRBV12-4 to TRBJ1-1, with D unresolved. This CDR3 is 12 amino acids long. V lost 8 bases and J lost 4, with 11 bases in between. The CDR3: CASCWSGTEAFF. CDR3 in DNA: TGTGCCAGCTGCTGGAGTGGCACTGAAGCTTTCTTT.